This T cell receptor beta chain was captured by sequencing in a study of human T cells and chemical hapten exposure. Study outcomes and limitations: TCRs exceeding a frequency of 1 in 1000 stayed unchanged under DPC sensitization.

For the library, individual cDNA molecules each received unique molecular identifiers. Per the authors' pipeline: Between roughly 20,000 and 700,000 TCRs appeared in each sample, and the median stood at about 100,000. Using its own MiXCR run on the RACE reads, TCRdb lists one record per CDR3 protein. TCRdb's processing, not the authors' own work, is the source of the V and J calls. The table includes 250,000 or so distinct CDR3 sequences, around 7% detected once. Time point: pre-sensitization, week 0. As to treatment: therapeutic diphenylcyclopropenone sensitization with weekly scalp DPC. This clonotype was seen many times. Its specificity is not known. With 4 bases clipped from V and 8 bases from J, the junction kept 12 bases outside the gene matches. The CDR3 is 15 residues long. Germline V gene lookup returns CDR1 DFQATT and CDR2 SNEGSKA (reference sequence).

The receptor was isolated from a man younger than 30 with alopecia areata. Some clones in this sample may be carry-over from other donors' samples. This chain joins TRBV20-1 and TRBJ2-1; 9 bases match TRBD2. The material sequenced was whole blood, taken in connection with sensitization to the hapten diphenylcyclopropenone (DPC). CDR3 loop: CSATTGTSQLDEQFF. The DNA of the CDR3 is TGCAGTGCTACTACCGGGACTAGCCAGCTTGATGAGCAGTTCTTC.